The entry that follows covers one T cell receptor (beta chain) sequence. Antigen unknown. The CDR3 is 14 amino acids. V lost 4 bases, J lost 13 bases, and 13 bases stayed unmatched. Germline assignment: CDR1 SEHNR and CDR2 FQNEAQ (reference sequence). Sample barcodes and UMIs were carried by the TCR alpha and TCR beta cDNA libraries that 5'RACE generated with constant-segment primers. Each CDR3 protein is one row after TCRdb ran MiXCR on the 5' RACE reads. The sample has about 340,000 distinct CDR3 sequences; 21% are singletons. The record originates from a study of T-cell memory formation after mild COVID-19. On the study more broadly: TCR clusters showed largely donor specificity.

Whole-study results and caveats: That cross-reactive memory joined was suggested by some responding clones appearing in pre-infection memory.

Sequences were obtained from PBMCs or a T cell subset sorted from them (not recorded which). This chain links TRBV7-9 with TRBJ1-5, with 7 nucleotides matching TRBD1. The origin of this receptor is an adult woman who had mild COVID-19 (a few samples of this study predate the infection). Cell type and time point are not known. CDR3 sequence: CASSSDRKVLLQHF. In DNA, the CDR3 is TGTGCCAGCAGCTCGGACAGGAAAGTCTTACTACAGCATTTT. Full variable domain (outside the CDR3, taken from reference TRBV7-9 and TRBJ1-5): DTGVSQNPRHKITKRGQNVTFRCDPISEHNRLYWYRQTLGQGPEFLTYFQNEAQLEKSRLLSDRFSAERPKGSFSTLEIQRTEQGDSAMYLCASSSDRKVLLQHFGDGTRLSIL.